Only a few counts were recorded for the clone carrying this TCR beta chain. The antigen is unknown. This sample is drawn from a study of shared clonotypes between healthy human individuals. Study-wide background: Samples came from a couple of female and a few male donors aged 18 to 49. Study observations and caveats: Only blood underwent sampling, and tissue repertoires likely differ.

Deep level was the assay's run setting. Profiling relied on immunoSEQ multiplex PCR, and the TCRdb table lists in-frame clones only, not all of them. Among about 450,000 clones listed, 79% were seen once. Unsorted samples relied on tens of millions of PBMCs, which served as the source of genomic DNA. V shed 3 bases and J 2 bases; nucleotides not matched to a gene: 2. This CDR3 has 14 residues. Germline lookup yields CDR1 MNHNS and CDR2 SASEGT. Sequenced material: PBMCs. This clonotype originated in a woman aged 40 to 50 in good health. Some clones in this sample may be carry-over from other donors' samples. V and J are TRBV6-1 and TRBJ1-1; TRBD1 agrees at 8 bases. In DNA form, the CDR3 reads TGTGCCAGCAGTGACGGACAGGGCAACACTGAAGCTTTCTTT. Translation gives CASSDGQGNTEAFF.